Shown below are 11 T cell receptor beta chains from a single sample sequenced in a study of cytomegalovirus exposure and HLA in healthy donors. The PCR used 60 Vbeta and 13 Jbeta primers. Sequenced by immunoSEQ multiplex PCR; TCRdb stores in-frame clones only, minus some. The repertoire has 150,000 to 200,000 clones, around 75% of them found once; the top ten carry roughly 6%. Sequenced: PBMCs. Receptors originate from a woman aged 30 to 39 in good health and CMV-seropositive.

The chain is built from TRBV19 and TRBJ1-4; D perhaps matches TRBD1 (6 bases). Germline CDR1 is LNHDA and CDR2 is SQIVND (reference sequence). The V end lost 3 bases, the J end lost 5 bases, and 13 bases lay between the germline ends. The CDR3 is made up of 15 amino acids. CDR3 nucleotides: TGTGCCAGTAGTATCAGGACAGCCTTCAATGAAAAACTGTTTTTT. Protein: CASSIRTAFNEKLFF.

The chain combines TRBV1 with TRBJ2-1; the D call in the table, TRBD2, was not verified against the DNA. TRBV1 is a documented pseudogene. This CDR3 has 17 amino acids. CDR3 in DNA: TGCACCAGCAGAGATACTAGCGGTCGTTACAACTACAATGAGCAGTTCTTC. Its protein product is CTSRDTSGRYNYNEQFF.

This clone has only a few counts. The chain is built from TRBV2 and TRBJ2-3; D is ambiguous. There are 13 residues in the CDR3. The V gene lost 7 bases and the J gene lost 2 bases, with 10 bases spanning the gap. Germline V CDR1 and CDR2: SNHLY, FYNNEI. The CDR3 DNA follows: TGTGCCAGCAACGCGAGGTTCACAGATACGCAGTATTTT. The encoded protein is CASNARFTDTQYF.

The chain recombines TRBV20-1 with TRBJ2-1; D uncertain. Germline assignment: CDR1 DFQATT and CDR2 SNEGSKA (reference sequence). The V end lost 5 bases, the J end lost 7 bases, and 9 bases lay between the germline ends. The CDR3 spans 11 residues. The CDR3 nucleotides are TGCAGTGCTGCGCTTTATAATGAGCAGTTCTTC. Its translation: CSAALYNEQFF.

The chain links TRBV6-1 to TRBJ1-2; no clear D gene. The V and J ends lost 8 bases and 2 bases respectively, with 12 bases between them. From germline, CDR1 is MNHNS and CDR2 SASEGT. CDR3 size: 13 residues. DNA of the CDR3: TGTGCCAGCCGGGGATCTTCAAACTATGGCTACACCTTC. Amino acids: CASRGSSNYGYTF.

V is TRBV6-5 and J is TRBJ1-6, with D uncertain. Germline V lookup: CDR1 MNHEY, CDR2 SVGAGI. This CDR3 is built from 14 residues. The germline V and J ends were trimmed by 6 bases and 0 bases, with 6 bases remaining between them. CDR3 coding DNA: TGTGCCAGCAGCATGAGCTCCTATAATTCACCCCTCCACTTT. Its protein is CASSMSSYNSPLHF.

The CDR3 is CASSQSLNEQFF. The DNA for the CDR3 is TGCGCCAGCAGCCAAAGCCTCAATGAGCAGTTCTTC. The chain links TRBV4-1 to TRBJ2-1; no clear D. V gave up 2 bases and J gave up 6 bases, with 5 bases separating them. The germline gives CDR1 MGHRA, CDR2 YSYEKL. The CDR3 extends over 12 amino acids.

The CDR3 spells CASSRQSAAYNEQFF. CDR3 coding DNA: TGTGCCAGCAGTCGACAGTCGGCCGCCTACAATGAGCAGTTCTTC. The V call is TRBV2, the J call TRBJ2-1, with D possibly being TRBD1 (5 bases). The V and J ends lost 5 bases and 2 bases respectively, with 13 bases between them. The CDR3 contains 15 residues. Germline V gives CDR1 SNHLY, CDR2 FYNNEI.

CDR3 DNA sequence: TGTGCCAGCAGTCCCCAGGGGGCCGGAGGGCCCCAGCATTTT. It yields the protein CASSPQGAGGPQHF. V is TRBV6-5 and J is TRBJ1-5, with 8 bases aligning to TRBD1. The germline V gene encodes CDR1 MNHEY and CDR2 SVGAGI. The CDR3 covers 14 residues. J lost 9 bases, V lost 5 bases, and 9 bases had no gene match.

The chain employs TRBV19 and TRBJ2-2, with TRBD1 identical over 10 bases. The CDR3 sequence is 19 residues long. The trim removed 6 bases at V and 3 bases at J, leaving 16 bases unmatched. Germline lookup yields CDR1 LNHDA and CDR2 SQIVND (reference sequence). CDR3: CASSPRTGGLAGDTGELFF. The CDR3, as DNA: TGTGCCAGTAGCCCTAGGACAGGGGGGTTGGCTGGAGACACCGGGGAGCTGTTTTTT.

This clone occurred a few times. The J gene is TRBJ2-7, the V gene TRBV28; D may be TRBD1 (5 bases). This CDR3 comprises 15 residues. Germline V gives CDR1 MDHEN, CDR2 SYDVKM. Trimming removed 5 bases at V and 2 bases at J, with 16 bases between. The chain's CDR3 is CASSPPWGATYEQYF. The CDR3 DNA reads as TGTGCCAGCAGTCCCCCTTGGGGCGCGACCTACGAGCAGTACTTC.